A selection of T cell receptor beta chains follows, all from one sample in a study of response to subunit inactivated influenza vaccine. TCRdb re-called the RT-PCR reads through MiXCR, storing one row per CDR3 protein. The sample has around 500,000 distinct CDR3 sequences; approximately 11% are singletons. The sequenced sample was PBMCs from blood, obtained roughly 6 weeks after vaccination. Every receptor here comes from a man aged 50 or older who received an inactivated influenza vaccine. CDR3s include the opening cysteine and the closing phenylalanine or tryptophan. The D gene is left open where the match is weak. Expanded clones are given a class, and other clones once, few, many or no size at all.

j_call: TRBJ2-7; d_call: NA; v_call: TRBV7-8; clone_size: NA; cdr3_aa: CASSLEARMATYEQYF; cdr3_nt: TGTGCCAGCAGCTTAGAGGCTAGGATGGCTACCTACGAGCAGTACTTC
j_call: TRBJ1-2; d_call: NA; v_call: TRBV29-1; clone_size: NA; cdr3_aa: CSVNIRANYGYTF; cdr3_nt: TGCAGCGTAAATATACGGGCTAACTATGGCTACACCTTC
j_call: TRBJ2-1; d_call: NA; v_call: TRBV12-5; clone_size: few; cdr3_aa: CASGLVQGMGRQNEQFF; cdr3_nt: TGTGCTAGTGGTTTAGTACAGGGAATGGGCCGGCAGAATGAGCAGTTCTTC
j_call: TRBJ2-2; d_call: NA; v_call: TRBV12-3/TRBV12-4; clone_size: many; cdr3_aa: CASSLTGQAGELFF; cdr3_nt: TGTGCCAGCAGCCTTACAGGGCAGGCCGGGGAGCTGTTTTTT
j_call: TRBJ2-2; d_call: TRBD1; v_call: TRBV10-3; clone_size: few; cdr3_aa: CAISGTGGSNTGELFF; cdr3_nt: TGTGCCATCAGTGGGACAGGGGGTTCGAACACCGGGGAGCTGTTTTTT
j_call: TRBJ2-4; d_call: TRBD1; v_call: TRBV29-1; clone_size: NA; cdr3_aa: CSVGDRYMSNIQYF; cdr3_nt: TGCAGCGTTGGGGACAGGTACATGTCAAACATTCAGTACTTC
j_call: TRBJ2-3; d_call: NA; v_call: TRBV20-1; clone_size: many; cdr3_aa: CSARDGSGPTDTQYF; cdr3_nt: TGCAGTGCTAGAGATGGGAGCGGCCCCACAGATACGCAGTATTTT
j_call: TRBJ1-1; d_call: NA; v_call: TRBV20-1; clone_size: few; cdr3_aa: CSLPGLGTEAFF; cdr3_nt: TGCAGTCTCCCAGGGTTGGGCACTGAAGCTTTCTTT
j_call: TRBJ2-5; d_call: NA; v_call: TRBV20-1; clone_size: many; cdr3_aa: CSARIYDSQETQYF; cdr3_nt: TGCAGTGCTAGGATCTACGACAGCCAAGAGACCCAGTACTTC
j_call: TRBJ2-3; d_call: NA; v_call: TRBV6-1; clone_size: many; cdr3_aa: CASTESGRTDTQYF; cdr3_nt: TGTGCCAGCACCGAATCAGGGCGAACAGATACGCAGTATTTT
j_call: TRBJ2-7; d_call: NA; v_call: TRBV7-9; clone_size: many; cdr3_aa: CASSLARGVEQYF; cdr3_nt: TGTGCCAGCAGCTTAGCGCGGGGTGTCGAGCAGTACTTC
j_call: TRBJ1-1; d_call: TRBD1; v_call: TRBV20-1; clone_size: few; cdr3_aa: CSASRRGRLANTEAFF; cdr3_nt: TGCAGTGCTAGTAGGAGGGGGCGGTTGGCGAACACTGAAGCTTTCTTT
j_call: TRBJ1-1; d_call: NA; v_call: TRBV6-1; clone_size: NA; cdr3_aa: CASRSSQRTEAFF; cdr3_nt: TGTGCCAGCAGGTCTAGTCAGAGGACTGAAGCTTTCTTT
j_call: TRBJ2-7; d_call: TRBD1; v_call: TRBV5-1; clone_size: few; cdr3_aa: CASSAGQGTYEQYF; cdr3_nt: TGCGCCAGCAGCGCGGGACAGGGGACCTACGAGCAGTACTTC
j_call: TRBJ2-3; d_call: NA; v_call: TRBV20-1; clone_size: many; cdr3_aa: CSARDLARDTQYF; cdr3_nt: TGCAGTGCTAGAGATCTAGCAAGAGATACGCAGTATTTT
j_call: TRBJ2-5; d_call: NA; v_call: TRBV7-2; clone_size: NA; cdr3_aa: CASSQMGGAETQYF; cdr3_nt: TGTGCCAGCAGCCAAATGGGGGGAGCGGAGACCCAGTACTTC
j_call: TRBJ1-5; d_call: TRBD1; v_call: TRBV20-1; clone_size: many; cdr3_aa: CSARVFGTGGRSNQPQHF; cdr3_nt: TGCAGTGCTAGAGTGTTCGGGACAGGGGGTCGAAGCAATCAGCCCCAGCATTTT
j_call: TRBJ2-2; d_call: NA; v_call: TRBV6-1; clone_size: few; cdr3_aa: CASKRTGGGDTGELFF; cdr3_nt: TGTGCCAGCAAACGAACAGGTGGAGGGGACACCGGGGAGCTGTTTTTT
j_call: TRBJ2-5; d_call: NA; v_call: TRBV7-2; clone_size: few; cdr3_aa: CASSQPQGAEETQYF; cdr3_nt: TGTGCCAGCAGCCAACCGCAGGGAGCAGAGGAGACCCAGTACTTC
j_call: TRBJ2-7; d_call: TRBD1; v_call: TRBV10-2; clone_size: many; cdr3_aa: CASSGGTGVYEQYF; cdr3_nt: TGCGCCAGCAGTGGTGGGACAGGGGTTTACGAGCAGTACTTC
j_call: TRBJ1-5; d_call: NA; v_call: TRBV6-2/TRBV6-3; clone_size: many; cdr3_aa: CASSYSRGRANQPQHF; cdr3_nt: TGTGCCAGCAGTTACTCTCGGGGACGGGCCAATCAGCCCCAGCATTTT
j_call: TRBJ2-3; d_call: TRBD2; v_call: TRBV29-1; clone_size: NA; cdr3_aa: CSVERGGRGDTQYF; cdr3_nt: TGCAGCGTGGAGCGGGGGGGCCGGGGAGATACGCAGTATTTT
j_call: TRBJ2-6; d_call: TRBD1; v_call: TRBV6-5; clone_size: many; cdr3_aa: CASSYSGTGLLSGANVLTF; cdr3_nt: TGTGCCAGCAGTTACTCCGGGACAGGCCTTCTCTCTGGGGCCAACGTCCTGACTTTC
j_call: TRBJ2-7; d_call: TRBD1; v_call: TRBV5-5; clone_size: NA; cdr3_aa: CASSSPGTASYEQYF; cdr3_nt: TGTGCCAGCAGCTCGCCCGGGACAGCCTCCTACGAGCAGTACTTC
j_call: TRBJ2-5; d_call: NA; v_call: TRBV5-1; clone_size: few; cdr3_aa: CASSQTTRVGETQYF; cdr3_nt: TGCGCCAGCAGCCAAACTACGAGGGTCGGGGAGACCCAGTACTTC
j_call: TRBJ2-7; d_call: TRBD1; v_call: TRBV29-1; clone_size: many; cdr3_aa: CSVSGRGLYEQYF; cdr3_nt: TGCAGCGTTAGCGGCAGGGGGCTTTACGAGCAGTACTTC
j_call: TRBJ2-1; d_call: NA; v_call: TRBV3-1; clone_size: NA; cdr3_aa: CASSQTRFNEQFF; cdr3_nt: TGTGCCAGCAGCCAGACTAGATTCAATGAGCAGTTCTTC
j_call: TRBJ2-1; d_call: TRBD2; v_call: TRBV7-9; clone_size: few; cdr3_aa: CASSLLAGEYNEQFF; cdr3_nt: TGTGCCAGCAGCCTCCTGGCGGGGGAGTACAATGAGCAGTTCTTC
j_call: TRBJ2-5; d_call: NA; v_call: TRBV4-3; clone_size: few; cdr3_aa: CASSQEPGETQYF; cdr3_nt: TGCGCCAGCAGCCAAGAACCGGGAGAGACCCAGTACTTC